The 27 T cell receptor delta chains listed next were all sequenced from one sample in a study of Vγ9Vδ2 T cells in congenital toxoplasmosis. TRGC- and TRDC-specific primers primed one-tube template-switch reverse transcription to make cDNA. The TRGC primer was designed to target TRGC1 and TRGC2 alike. TCRdb made new clone calls on the reads using CATT. The table shows some 1,000 delta-chain clones, with 20% occurring only once. Sequenced material: gamma-delta T cells from blood. These receptor sequences come from a child younger than 10 born to a mother with Toxoplasma gondii infection during pregnancy, either congenitally infected or uninfected (not recorded which).

By share, this clone ranks as large. The V call is TRDV2, the J call TRDJ1; D perhaps matches TRDD3 (6 bases). The germline V gene has CDR1 GEAIGNYY and CDR2 EKD. V lost 0 bases and J lost 2, with 12 bases in between. The CDR3 spans 15 residues. The CDR3 here is CACDTIDTSTDKLIF. The DNA of the CDR3 is TGTGCCTGTGACACCATTGATACGTCGACCGATAAACTCATCTTT.

Notes on this clone: A read error may be the cause here, since a much bigger clone is one base away. The V and J genes are TRDV1 and TRDJ1, with 10 bases lining up with TRDD3. Germline V gene lookup returns CDR1 TSWWSYY and CDR2 QGS. This CDR3 region has 18 residues. The CDR3 bases are TGTGCTTTTGGGGAACTGTACCTGGGGGATATATTCACCGATAAACTCATCTTT. It encodes CAFGELYLGDIFTDKLIF.

This clone is labeled medium-sized (0.01 to 0.1%). J is TRDJ1 and V is TRDV2, with 7 bases that match TRDD2. The junction had 14 bases not matched to a gene; V was cut back by 2 bases and J by 3 bases. This CDR3 is 17 amino acids long. From germline, CDR1 is GEAIGNYY and CDR2 EKD. The CDR3 DNA reads TGTGCCTGTGACAGGGTTCCTACGGGAACTGCTCCCGATAAACTCATCTTT. It yields the protein CACDRVPTGTAPDKLIF.

A few counts support this clone. The chain links TRDV2 to TRDJ3; 9 nucleotides agree with TRDD3. The CDR3 is made up of 19 amino acids. Germline assignment: CDR1 GEAIGNYY and CDR2 EKD. With 4 bases clipped from V and 0 bases from J, the junction kept 9 bases outside the gene matches. DNA for the CDR3: TGTGCCTGTGAACCACTGGGGGAACTCAGCTCCTGGGACACCCGACAGATGTTTTTC. It encodes CACEPLGELSSWDTRQMFF.

The sample holds a few counts of this clone. A read error may explain this, as a much larger clone is one base away. V is TRDV2 and J is TRDJ1; a possible D gene is TRDD3 (6 bases). TCRdb leaves out the J gene; it was filled in here by matching the DNA to germline. V shed 5 bases and J shed 4 bases, with 16 bases lying between them. This CDR3 contains 14 residues. Germline V gene lookup returns CDR1 GEAIGNYY and CDR2 EKD. DNA for the CDR3: TGTGCCTGTGCCGACCGGGGGGAAGTCGATAAACTCATCTTT. This gives the protein CACADRGEVDKLIF.

This clone was detected a few times. A much larger clone lies one base from this, so it may be a read error. The V gene is TRDV2, the J gene TRDJ3; 11 bases are shared with TRDD3. This CDR3 comprises 19 residues. Germline V gene sequence: CDR1 GEAIGNYY, CDR2 EKD. CDR3 sequence: CACDTVWGIRSGDTRQMFF. As DNA, the CDR3 is TGTGCCTGTGACACCGTTTGGGGGATACGCTCCGGGGACACCCGACAGATGTTTTTC.

The chain carries TRAV29/DV5 and TRDJ1; D is unresolved. The V gene's germline CDR1 is NSMFDY and CDR2 ISSIKDK. V lost 0 bases to trimming and J lost 4 bases, with 16 bases between them. The CDR3 length is 15 residues. The CDR3: CAASARRIPRDKLIF. CDR3 DNA sequence: TGTGCAGCAAGCGCGCGAAGGATCCCCCGCGATAAACTCATCTTT.

On this clone itself: A read error is possible here, since a much larger clone lies one base away. V gene TRDV2 was called; the J gene was not; TRDD3 is the table's D call and was not checked against the DNA. CDR3 size: 17 residues. Per the germline V gene, CDR1 is GEAIGNYY and CDR2 is EKD. CDR3 amino acids: CACDTVSSGGYTDKLTF. For the CDR3, the DNA is TGTGCCTGTGACACCGTTTCTTCTGGGGGATACACCGATAAACTCACCTTT.

In this sample, this clone turned up a few times. This may be a read error: a much more frequent sequence differs by one nucleotide. V and J are TRDV2 and TRDJ1; D perhaps matches TRDD3 (9 bases). Germline CDR1 GEAIGNYY, CDR2 EKD. V lost 3 bases, J lost 0 bases, and 34 bases lay in between. The CDR3 is made up of 22 amino acids. The CDR3 region has the DNA TGTGCCTGTGACCCGCTTCCTACGTTATTGATGGGGGATATGCCCGACACCGATAAACTCATCTTT. Its protein product is CACDPLPTLLMGDMPDTDKLIF.

Remarks on this clone: A much larger clone lies one base from this, so it may be a read error. This sample includes further DNA sequences coding for the same CDR3. J is TRDJ1 and V is TRDV2; no clear D gene. Looked up from germline, CDR1 is GEAIGNYY and CDR2 is EKD. This CDR3 has 14 amino acids. CDR3 sequence: CACDPLGRREKLIF. The CDR3 DNA sequence: TGCGCCTGTGACCCCTTGGGCCGCCGGGAAAAACTCATCTTT.

With regard to this clone: A far larger clone lies a single base away; this is likely a read error. The genes are TRDV2 and TRDJ1; 13 positions match TRDD3. The J gene, left out of TCRdb, was set here by checking the DNA against germline. Germline CDR1 is GEAIGNYY and CDR2 is EKD. The J segment lost 4 bases and the V segment lost 2 bases, leaving 12 bases of the junction unmatched. The CDR3 is 18 amino acids. The chain's CDR3 is CACDNLSTGGYEDDKLIF. The CDR3 DNA follows: TGTGCCTGTGACAACCTCAGTACTGGGGGATACGAAGACGATAAACTCATCTTT.

Of note for this clone: This probably arose from a read error, given a far larger clone one base away. The chain carries TRDV1 and TRDJ1, with 9 bases identical to TRDD3. Germline V gives CDR1 TSWWSYY, CDR2 QGS. The length of the CDR3 is 23 residues. J lost 4 bases, V lost 1 base, and 28 bases had no gene match. CDR3 DNA sequence: TGTGCTCTTGGGGAACATTCCTACAAAGTACTGGGGGACTTCCCCTGCTACAACGATAAACTCATCTTT. Translated, it gives CALGEHSYKVLGDFPCYNDKLIF.

Within the sample, this clone is medium-sized. This chain uses TRDV2 with TRDJ1; the D is unclear. Looked up from germline, CDR1 is GEAIGNYY and CDR2 is EKD. The CDR3 is made up of 17 amino acids. V dropped 0 bases and J dropped 0 bases, with 16 bases sitting between them. CDR3 DNA: TGTGCCTGTGACACCGTACTCAAGTCCACGTACACCGATAAACTCATCTTT. It is translated as CACDTVLKSTYTDKLIF.

With respect to this clone: This is likely an artifact of a read error, given a far larger clone one base away. This chain links TRDV1 with TRDJ2, with TRDD3 matching 9 bases. Germline matching of the DNA provided the J gene here, since TCRdb leaves it blank. Per the germline V gene, CDR1 is TSWWSYY and CDR2 is QGS. The V gene end was trimmed by 1 base and the J gene end by 6 bases; junction bases not matched to a gene: 18. The CDR3 consists of 20 residues. In DNA form, the CDR3 reads TGTGCTCTTGGGGAACCCCTTCACACTGGGGGAACTCAGATGGCAGCACAACTCTTCTTT. Residues: CALGEPLHTGGTQMAAQLFF.

As concerns this clone: A far larger clone lies a single base away; this is likely a read error. The J segment was not called; the V segment is TRDV2; the D call of TRDD3 is as the table states it, not checked on the DNA. The germline V gene encodes CDR1 GEAIGNYY and CDR2 EKD. This CDR3 has 16 residues. In DNA, the CDR3 is TGTGCCTGTGACGTACTGGGGGATGCTTTGACAGCACAACGCTTCTTT. Amino acids: CACDVLGDALTAQRFF.

As to this clone: A read error is the likely source, as a far larger clone sits one nucleotide away. V gene TRDV2 combines with J gene TRDJ1; 8 bases line up with TRDD3. Here the J gene was assigned by germline matching of the DNA, as TCRdb has none. Unmatched junction bases numbered 2, after V lost 3 bases and J lost 0 bases. From germline, CDR1 is GEAIGNYY and CDR2 EKD. This CDR3 has 14 residues. CDR3 region: CACDALGDTDKLIF. In nucleotides, the CDR3 is TGTGCCTGTGACGCACTGGGGGACACCGATAAACTCATCTTT.

This clone is labeled as large. This chain uses TRDV2 with TRDJ3; TRDD3 agrees at 13 bases. Here the J gene came from matching the DNA to germline, since TCRdb omits it. The CDR3 loop spans 22 amino acids. Germline assignment: CDR1 GEAIGNYY and CDR2 EKD. After removal of 2 bases from V and 1 base from J, the junction contained 13 bases not matched to a gene. For the CDR3, the DNA is TGTGCCTGTGACAGAACTACTGGGGGATACGCTTCACGGTCCTGGGACACCCGACAGATGTTTTTC. It translates to CACDRTTGGYASRSWDTRQMFF.

This clone was recorded a few times. Since a much larger clone is just one base distant, this may be a read error. Other nucleotide sequences in the sample specify the same CDR3. The chain couples TRDV1 to TRDJ1, with TRDD2 identical over 8 bases. CDR1 TSWWSYY and CDR2 QGS come from the germline V gene. After removal of 0 bases from V and 0 bases from J, the junction contained 21 bases not matched to a gene. The CDR3 runs to 22 residues. CDR3 loop: CALGELKAFLGCWGCNTDKLIF. The CDR3 DNA reads TGTGCTCTTGGGGAACTCAAGGCCTTCCTAGGCTGTTGGGGATGTAACACCGATAAACTCATCTTT.

The V call is TRDV2, the J call TRDJ3; 8 bases fit TRDD3. The junction had 15 bases not matched to a gene; V was cut back by 0 bases and J by 0 bases. Germline CDR1 reads GEAIGNYY; CDR2 reads EKD. This CDR3 is 22 amino acids long. CDR3 in amino acids: CACDTVAPLGAASSWDTRQMFF. CDR3 coding DNA: TGTGCCTGTGACACCGTTGCCCCACTGGGGGCCGCCAGCTCCTGGGACACCCGACAGATGTTTTTC.

No V gene call was produced; the J gene was TRDJ1; TRDD3 is the table's D call, not checked against the DNA. CDR3 length equals 16 residues. The CDR3 DNA sequence: TGTGCCTGTGACTCCGTTGGGCCCAAGGAGACCGATAAACTCATCTTT. Translating it yields CACDSVGPKETDKLIF.

The rearrangement links TRDV2 to TRDJ1; 13 bases are a match to TRDD3. V lost 0 bases to trimming and J lost 6 bases; unmatched junction nucleotides: 6. The CDR3 is 16 residues long. Germline values: CDR1 GEAIGNYY, CDR2 EKD. This CDR3 is CACDTVTGGYAHKLIF. The CDR3 DNA follows: TGTGCCTGTGACACCGTAACTGGGGGATACGCCCATAAACTCATCTTT.

This clone was seen a handful of times. A far more abundant clone sits one base away, making this likely a read error. The chain uses TRDV1 and TRDJ1; TRDD3 matches at 11 bases. The germline V gene encodes CDR1 TSWWSYY and CDR2 QGS. This CDR3 has 17 residues. V shed 4 bases, J shed 3 bases, and the junction held 10 bases outside the gene matches. CDR3 in amino acids: CALGAAGGYTIADKLIF. In nucleotides, the CDR3 is TGTGCTCTTGGGGCCGCTGGGGGATACACGATCGCCGATAAACTCATCTTT.

Details on this clone: This likely reflects a read error, since a far larger clone is one base away. The genes are TRDV2 and TRDJ1; 11 bases align to TRDD3. TCRdb is silent on the J gene; assignment here came from matching the DNA to germline. Trimming cost V 3 bases and J 4 bases; bases outside gene matches: 6. Germline CDR1 and CDR2: GEAIGNYY and EKD. The CDR3 length is 15 residues. The CDR3, as DNA: TGTGCCTGTGACGGACTGGGGGATAAGAACGATAAACTCATCTTT. Translating it yields CACDGLGDKNDKLIF.

Points on this clone: It differs at one base from a far larger clone, so likely a read error. The V gene is TRDV2, the J gene TRDJ1; 12 bases fit TRDD3. The J gene comes from matching the DNA to germline here; TCRdb lacks it. CDR3 length: 20 amino acids. Germline CDR1 and CDR2: GEAIGNYY and EKD. Trimming at V came to 4 bases and at J to 3 bases, leaving 20 bases not matched to a gene. In nucleotides, the CDR3 is TGTGCCTGTGAATCGTACTGGGGGATACCGGGAATGCCGTACGCCGATAAACTCATCTTT. Residues: CACESYWGIPGMPYADKLIF.

A word on this clone: This likely came from a read error, as a far larger clone is one base away. The chain is built from TRDV1 and TRDJ1; 8 bases are a match to TRDD3. The germline V gene encodes CDR1 TSWWSYY and CDR2 QGS. The CDR3 has 17 amino acids. V dropped 0 bases and J dropped 3; count of bases not matched to a gene: 9. In nucleotides, the CDR3 is TGTGCTCTTGGGGAACTTAGCTGGGGGACAATCCCCGATAAACTCATCTTT. Protein product: CALGELSWGTIPDKLIF.

Within the sample, this clone is medium-sized. The V gene was left uncalled, and the J gene is TRDJ1; the D call of TRDD3 is as the table states it, not checked on the DNA. CDR3 length: 21 residues. The CDR3 region has the DNA TGTGCTCTTGGGGAACTTCTTCCTTCCTACGTTTCGTTGGTGTACACCGATAAACTCATCTTT. The encoded protein is CALGELLPSYVSLVYTDKLIF.

A word on this clone: This may be a read error: a much more frequent sequence differs by one nucleotide. The chain is built from TRDV1 and TRDJ1, with TRDD3 as a possible D gene (5 bases). Germline assignment: CDR1 TSWWSYY and CDR2 QGS. CDR3 size: 22 residues. Between the trimmed V and J ends, which lost 2 bases and 0 bases, there was a span of 31 bases. CDR3 DNA sequence: TGTGCTCTTGGGGAAGGGATGATCCTCCCACATTCTCGGTGGGGAGACACCGATAAACTCATCTTT. Amino acid sequence: CALGEGMILPHSRWGDTDKLIF.